Listed here are 11 T cell receptor beta chains from one sample, sequenced in a study of blood T cell repertoires in COVID-19. The method was immunoSEQ multiplex PCR; TCRdb's version includes in-frame clones alone and lacks a portion of them. The sample consists of 120,000 to 150,000 clones, around nine tenths of them appearing once. The sequencing input was peripheral blood. The origin of the receptors is a woman between 45 and 60 years old with active or convalescent COVID-19.

V usage is TRBV7-9 and J usage is TRBJ1-1; possibly TRBD1 for D (5 bases). CDR1 and CDR2 from the germline V gene are SEHNR and FQNEAQ (reference sequence). V was clipped by 3 bases and J by 9 bases, with 14 bases between them. The CDR3 contains 13 residues. The CDR3 region is CASSFRSTEKAFF. CDR3 nucleotides: TGTGCCAGCAGCTTCCGGTCGACAGAAAAAGCTTTCTTT.

The chain uses TRBV7-9 and TRBJ1-2, with 8 bases aligning to TRBD1. The CDR3 length is 17 residues. The V segment lost 5 bases and the J segment 7 bases; nucleotides outside the gene matches: 18. The germline gives CDR1 SEHNR, CDR2 FQNEAQ (reference sequence). The CDR3 bases are TGTGCCAGCAGCCCAGGGGGAGGGACAGGCGGTCAGGGTGGCTACACCTTC. As protein: CASSPGGGTGGQGGYTF.

This clone was observed a handful of times. V gene TRBV4-2 combines with J gene TRBJ1-5; D gene uncertain. V was shortened by 0 bases and J by 3 bases, with 12 bases between the two germline ends. Germline V gene sequence: CDR1 LGHNA, CDR2 YNFKEQ. The CDR3 runs 16 residues. For the CDR3, the DNA is TGTGCCAGCAGCCAAGATAAGAACAGCCTCAATCAGCCCCAGCATTTT. It specifies CASSQDKNSLNQPQHF.

The CDR3 region has the DNA TGTGCCAGCAGTTTAGCAGGTTCGAGTTATGAAGCTTTCTTT. It yields the protein CASSLAGSSYEAFF. The V gene is TRBV28, the J gene TRBJ1-1; D unclear. Germline assignment: CDR1 MDHEN and CDR2 SYDVKM. CDR3 length: 14 residues. With 2 bases removed from V and 7 bases from J, the gap between germline ends came to 14 bases. The complete variable domain, with remaining parts taken from reference TRBV28 and TRBJ1-1, reads DVKVTQSSRYLVKRTGEKVFLECVQDMDHENMFWYRQDPGLGLRLIYFSYDVKMKEKGDIPEGYSVSREKKERFSLILESASTNQTSMYLCASSLAGSSYEAFFGQGTRLTVV.

This chain connects TRBV9 to TRBJ1-4; D not resolved. Looked up from germline, CDR1 is SGDLS and CDR2 is YYNGEE. There are 13 residues in the CDR3. Trimming cost V 0 bases and J 11 bases, with 11 bases left between them. DNA of the CDR3: TGTGCCAGCAGCGTAGGTGTAACGGGTAAACTGTTTTTT. Its protein product is CASSVGVTGKLFF.

V and J are TRBV7-9 and TRBJ2-3, with 11 bases matching TRBD2. Germline trimming cut 7 bases from V and 5 bases from J; bases unmatched to any gene: 17. Germline V CDR1 and CDR2: SEHNR, FQNEAQ (reference sequence). The CDR3 is 18 residues long. The CDR3 bases are TGTGCCAGCACCCTTGGGGGGGGACTAGCGGTGAGCGGAGATACGCAGTATTTT. Translated, it gives CASTLGGGLAVSGDTQYF.

V is TRBV4-1 and J is TRBJ2-7; D is perhaps TRBD2 (5 bases). The length of the CDR3 is 14 residues. Germline lookup yields CDR1 MGHRA and CDR2 YSYEKL. Trimming removed 3 bases at V and 2 bases at J, with 11 bases between. CDR3 protein: CASSQIGLAYEQYF. CDR3 sequence (DNA): TGCGCCAGCAGCCAGATAGGACTCGCCTACGAGCAGTACTTC.

This rearrangement joins TRBV7-2 to TRBJ1-3; D is ambiguous. Deletions cut 4 bases from V and 1 base from J, with 8 bases between. Germline values: CDR1 SGHTA, CDR2 FQGNSA. This CDR3 spans 14 amino acids. The CDR3 reads CASSSGKSGNTIYF. CDR3 DNA sequence: TGTGCCAGCAGCTCCGGGAAATCTGGAAACACCATATATTTT. Combining the CDR3 with reference TRBV7-2 and TRBJ1-3 gives the whole variable domain GAGVSQSPSNKVTEKGKDVELRCDPISGHTALYWYRQSLGQGLEFLIYFQGNSAPDKSGLPSDRFSAERTGGSVSTLTIQRTQQEDSAVYLCASSSGKSGNTIYFGEGSWLTVV.

The chain couples TRBV6-5 to TRBJ1-2; tentative D call: TRBD1 (6 bases). The V end was cut by 7 bases, the J end by 2 bases, with 14 bases between. Germline loops: CDR1 MNHEY, CDR2 SVGAGI. This CDR3 region has 14 residues. The CDR3 protein is CASNVHRENYGYTF. For the CDR3, the DNA is TGTGCCAGCAATGTACACAGGGAGAACTATGGCTACACCTTC.

The chain uses TRBV4-1 and TRBJ1-1, with TRBD1 as a possible D gene (5 bases). Germline CDR1 reads MGHRA; CDR2 reads YSYEKL. Trimming removed 1 base at V and 3 bases at J, with 9 bases between. The CDR3 extends over 14 amino acids. The CDR3 is CASSQGQGYTEAFF. The CDR3 coding sequence is TGCGCCAGCAGCCAAGGCCAGGGCTACACTGAAGCTTTCTTT.

The chain recombines TRBV28 with TRBJ2-1; maybe TRBD1 (5 bases). Germline assignment: CDR1 MDHEN and CDR2 SYDVKM. The CDR3 is 13 residues long. V dropped 7 bases and J dropped 8 bases, with 15 bases sitting between them. CDR3 amino acids: CASKGAISHEQFF. The CDR3 nucleotides are TGTGCCAGCAAAGGGGCCATCTCCCATGAGCAGTTCTTC. Full variable domain (missing parts from reference TRBV28 and TRBJ2-1): DVKVTQSSRYLVKRTGEKVFLECVQDMDHENMFWYRQDPGLGLRLIYFSYDVKMKEKGDIPEGYSVSREKKERFSLILESASTNQTSMYLCASKGAISHEQFFGPGTRLTVL.